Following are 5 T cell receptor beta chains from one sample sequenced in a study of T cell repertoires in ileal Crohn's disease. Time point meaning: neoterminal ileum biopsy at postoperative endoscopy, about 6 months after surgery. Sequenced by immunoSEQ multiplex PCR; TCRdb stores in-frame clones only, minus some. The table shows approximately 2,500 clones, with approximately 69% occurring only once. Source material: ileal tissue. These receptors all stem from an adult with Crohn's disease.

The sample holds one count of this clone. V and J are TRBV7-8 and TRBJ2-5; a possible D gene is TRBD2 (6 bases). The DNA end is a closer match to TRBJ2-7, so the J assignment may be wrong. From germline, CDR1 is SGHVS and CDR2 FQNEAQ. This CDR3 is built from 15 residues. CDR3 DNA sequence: TGTGCCAGCAGCTCAACCGCTAGCGACTCCTACGAGCAGTACTTC. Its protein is CASSSTASDSYEQYF.

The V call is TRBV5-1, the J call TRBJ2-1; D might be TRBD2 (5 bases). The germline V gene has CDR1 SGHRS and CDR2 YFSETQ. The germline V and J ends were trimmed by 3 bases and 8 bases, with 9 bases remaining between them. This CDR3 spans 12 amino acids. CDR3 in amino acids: CASSSRGYEQFF. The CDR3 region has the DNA TGCGCCAGCAGCTCACGGGGTTATGAGCAGTTCTTC.

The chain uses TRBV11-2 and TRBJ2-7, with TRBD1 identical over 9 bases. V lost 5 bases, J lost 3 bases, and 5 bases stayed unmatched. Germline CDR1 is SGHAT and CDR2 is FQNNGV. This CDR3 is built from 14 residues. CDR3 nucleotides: TGTGCCAGCAGCCCGGGACAGGGATACTACGAGCAGTACTTC. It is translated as CASSPGQGYYEQYF.

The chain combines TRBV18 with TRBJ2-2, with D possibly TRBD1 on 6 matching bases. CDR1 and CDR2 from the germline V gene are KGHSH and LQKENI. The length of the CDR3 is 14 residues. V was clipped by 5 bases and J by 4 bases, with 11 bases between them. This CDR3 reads CASSKQGFTGELFF. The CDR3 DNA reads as TGTGCCAGCTCAAAGCAGGGGTTCACCGGGGAGCTGTTTTTT.

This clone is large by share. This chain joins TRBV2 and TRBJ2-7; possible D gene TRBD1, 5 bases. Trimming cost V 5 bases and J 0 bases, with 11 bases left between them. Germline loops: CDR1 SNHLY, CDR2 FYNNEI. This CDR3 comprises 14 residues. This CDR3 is CASSSQASSYEQYF. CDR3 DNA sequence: TGTGCCAGCAGTTCACAGGCCAGCTCCTACGAGCAGTACTTC.